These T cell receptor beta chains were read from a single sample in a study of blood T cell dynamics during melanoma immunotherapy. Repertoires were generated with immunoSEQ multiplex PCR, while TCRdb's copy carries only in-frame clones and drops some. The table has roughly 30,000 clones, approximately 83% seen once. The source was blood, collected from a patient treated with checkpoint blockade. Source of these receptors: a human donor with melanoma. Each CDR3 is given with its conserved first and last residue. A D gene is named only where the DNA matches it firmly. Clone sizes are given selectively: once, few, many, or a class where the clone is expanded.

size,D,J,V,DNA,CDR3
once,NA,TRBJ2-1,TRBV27,TGTGCCAGCAGTTCCTCCCTCGTCAGGTCTGGGTACAATGAGCAGTTCTTC,CASSSSLVRSGYNEQFF
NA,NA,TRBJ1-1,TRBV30,TGTGCCTGGTACAGCGGGATGAACACTGAAGCTTTCTTT,CAWYSGMNTEAFF
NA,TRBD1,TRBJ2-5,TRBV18,TGTGCCAGCTCACCGAGACAGGGGGAGACCCAGTACTTC,CASSPRQGETQYF
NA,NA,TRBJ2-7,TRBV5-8,TGTGCCAGCAGCTTGGCGGAATTTAGGGGCTCCTACGAGCAGTACTTC,CASSLAEFRGSYEQYF
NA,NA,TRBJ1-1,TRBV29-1,TGCAGCGTTGTTTACCGGGGGGTTGCGACTGAAGCTTTCTTT,CSVVYRGVATEAFF
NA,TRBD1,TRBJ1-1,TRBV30,TGTGCCTGGATTAAGTTCGGACAGGGCCCGAACACTGAAGCTTTCTTT,CAWIKFGQGPNTEAFF
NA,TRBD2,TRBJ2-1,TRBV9,TGTGCCAGCAGCGTAGGGGCTAGCGGGAGGCCCATGACATACAATGAGCAGTTCTTC,CASSVGASGRPMTYNEQFF
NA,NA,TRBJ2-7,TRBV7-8,TGTGCCAGCAGCTTACAGGGAACAGGGAATTACGAGCAGTACTTC,CASSLQGTGNYEQYF
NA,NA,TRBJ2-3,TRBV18,TGTGCCAGCTCACCTGGAGGAACTAGCACAGATACGCAGTATTTT,CASSPGGTSTDTQYF
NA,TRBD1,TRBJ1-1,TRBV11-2,TGTGCCAGCAGCTTAGTGTTCCCGAAAAGACAGGGGGCGAACACTGAAGCTTTCTTT,CASSLVFPKRQGANTEAFF
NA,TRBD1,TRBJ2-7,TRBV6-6,TGTGCCAGCAGTCCCCCGGGACAGGGATCCCACGAGCAGTACTTC,CASSPPGQGSHEQYF
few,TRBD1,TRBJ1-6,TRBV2,TGTGCCAGCAGTGCTGGGGGACAGGACAATTCACCCCTCCACTTT,CASSAGGQDNSPLHF
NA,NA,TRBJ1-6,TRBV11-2,TGTGCCAGCAGCTTACGAGGGAGCGGGGTGTCACCCCTCCACTTT,CASSLRGSGVSPLHF
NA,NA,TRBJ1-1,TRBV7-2,TGTGCCAGCAGCGAACAGGGTAGTGCCACTGAAGCTTTCTTT,CASSEQGSATEAFF
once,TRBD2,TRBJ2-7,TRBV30,TGTGCCTGGAGTCCCGGCGGGGGGCAGTACTTC,CAWSPGGGQYF
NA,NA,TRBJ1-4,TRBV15,TGTGCCACCAGCAGAGGGGCCGGGGTTGGGGAAAAACTGTTTTTT,CATSRGAGVGEKLFF
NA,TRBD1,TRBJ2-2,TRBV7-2,TGTGCCAGCAGCCCAACGTCCCGGACAGGGCACAACACCGGGGAGCTGTTTTTT,CASSPTSRTGHNTGELFF
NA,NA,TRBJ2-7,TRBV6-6,TGTGCCAGCAGCCGCGACGGATACGAGCAGTACTTC,CASSRDGYEQYF
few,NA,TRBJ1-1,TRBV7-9,TGTGCCAGCAGCCTAGGGTGGGACGCCAGGGCTGAAGCTTTCTTT,CASSLGWDARAEAFF
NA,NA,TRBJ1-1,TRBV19,TGTGCCAGTAGTTCCTACCGCGGCACTGAAGCTTTCTTT,CASSSYRGTEAFF
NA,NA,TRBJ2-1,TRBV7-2,TGTGCCAGCAGCTTAGCCAATGAGCAGTTCTTC,CASSLANEQFF
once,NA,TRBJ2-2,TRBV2,TGTGCCAGCAGTTGGGACACAGCGATAAACACCGGGGAGCTGTTTTTT,CASSWDTAINTGELFF
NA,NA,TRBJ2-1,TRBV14,TGTGCCAGCAGCCAAGATCGACTGACTCGTCAGTTCTTC,CASSQDRLTRQFF
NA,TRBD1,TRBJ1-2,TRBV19,TGTGCCAGTAGTACGACAGGGTTGTATGGCTACACCTTC,CASSTTGLYGYTF
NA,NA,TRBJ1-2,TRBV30,TGTGCCTGGAGAGACGGGGCCGATGATGGCTACACCTTC,CAWRDGADDGYTF
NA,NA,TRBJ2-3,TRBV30,TGTGCCTGGAGTTGGACAGATACGCAGTATTTT,CAWSWTDTQYF
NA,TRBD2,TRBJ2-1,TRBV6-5,TGTGCCAGCAGTTATTCTCTAGCGGGCTCCTACAATGAGCAGTTCTTC,CASSYSLAGSYNEQFF
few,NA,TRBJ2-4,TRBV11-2,TGTGCCAGCAGCTCATGGGACGGGGCGGACATTCAGTACTTC,CASSSWDGADIQYF
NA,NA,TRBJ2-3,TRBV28,TGTGCCAGCAGTCTGACGACAGTACAGGATACGCAGTATTTT,CASSLTTVQDTQYF
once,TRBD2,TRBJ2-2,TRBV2,TGTGCCAGCAGTGGAACTAGCGGGATTTCCGGGGAGCTGTTTTTT,CASSGTSGISGELFF
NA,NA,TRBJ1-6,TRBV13,TGTGCCAGCAGCTTAGGCCCTAGCCCTAATTCACCCCTCCACTTT,CASSLGPSPNSPLHF
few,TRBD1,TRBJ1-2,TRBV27,TGTGCCAGCAGGGACAGGGGATGGGGGAGTTTTAACTATGGCTACACCTTC,CASRDRGWGSFNYGYTF
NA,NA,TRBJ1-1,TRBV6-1,TGTGCCAGCAGTGCCACAAAGAACACTGAAGCTTTCTTT,CASSATKNTEAFF